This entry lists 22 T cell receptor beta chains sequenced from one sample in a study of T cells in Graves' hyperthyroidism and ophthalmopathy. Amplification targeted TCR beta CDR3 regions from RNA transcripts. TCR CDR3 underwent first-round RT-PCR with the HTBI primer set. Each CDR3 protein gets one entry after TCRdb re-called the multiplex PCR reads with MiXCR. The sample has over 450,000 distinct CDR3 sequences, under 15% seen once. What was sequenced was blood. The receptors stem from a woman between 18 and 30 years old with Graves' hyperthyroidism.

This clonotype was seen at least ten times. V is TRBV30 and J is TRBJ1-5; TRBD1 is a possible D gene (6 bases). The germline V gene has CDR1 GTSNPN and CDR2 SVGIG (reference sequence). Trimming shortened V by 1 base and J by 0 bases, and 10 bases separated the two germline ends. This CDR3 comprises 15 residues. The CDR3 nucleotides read TGTGCCTGGAGTGGGACAGCTATTAGCAATCAGCCCCAGCATTTT. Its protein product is CAWSGTAISNQPQHF.

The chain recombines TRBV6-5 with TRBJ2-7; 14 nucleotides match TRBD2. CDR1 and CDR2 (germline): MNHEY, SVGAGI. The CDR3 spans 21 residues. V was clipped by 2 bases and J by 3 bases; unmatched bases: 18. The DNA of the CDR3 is TGTGCCAGCAGTTACCCCACAGGACTAGCGGGAGGAAAAATTGAGTACTACGAGCAGTACTTC. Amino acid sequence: CASSYPTGLAGGKIEYYEQYF.

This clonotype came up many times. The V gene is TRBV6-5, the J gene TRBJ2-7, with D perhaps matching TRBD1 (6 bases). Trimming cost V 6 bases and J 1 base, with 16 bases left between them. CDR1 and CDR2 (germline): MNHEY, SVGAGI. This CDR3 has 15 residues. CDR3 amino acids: CASSLLSRGSYEQYF. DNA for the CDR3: TGTGCCAGCAGCTTACTCTCCAGGGGATCCTACGAGCAGTACTTC.

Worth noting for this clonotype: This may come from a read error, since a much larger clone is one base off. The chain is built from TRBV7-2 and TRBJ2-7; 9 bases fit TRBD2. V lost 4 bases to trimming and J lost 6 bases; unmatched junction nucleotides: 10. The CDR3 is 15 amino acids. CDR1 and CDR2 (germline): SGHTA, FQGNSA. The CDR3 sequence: CASSSPVAGEGEQYF. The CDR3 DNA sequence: TGTGCCAGCAGCTCCCCGGTAGCGGGAGAGGGCGAGCAGTACTTC.

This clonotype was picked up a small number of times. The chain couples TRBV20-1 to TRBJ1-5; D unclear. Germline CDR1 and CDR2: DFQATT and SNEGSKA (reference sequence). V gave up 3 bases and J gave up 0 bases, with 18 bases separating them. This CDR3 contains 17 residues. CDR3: CSASPWTSFHSNQPQHF. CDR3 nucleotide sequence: TGCAGTGCTAGTCCTTGGACGTCTTTTCATAGCAATCAGCCCCAGCATTTT.

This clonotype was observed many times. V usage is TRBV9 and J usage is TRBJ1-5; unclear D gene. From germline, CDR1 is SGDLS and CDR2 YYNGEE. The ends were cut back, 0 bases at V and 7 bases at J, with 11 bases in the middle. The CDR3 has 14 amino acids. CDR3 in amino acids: CASSVEGGGQPQHF. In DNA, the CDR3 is TGTGCCAGCAGCGTAGAGGGCGGAGGGCAGCCCCAGCATTTT.

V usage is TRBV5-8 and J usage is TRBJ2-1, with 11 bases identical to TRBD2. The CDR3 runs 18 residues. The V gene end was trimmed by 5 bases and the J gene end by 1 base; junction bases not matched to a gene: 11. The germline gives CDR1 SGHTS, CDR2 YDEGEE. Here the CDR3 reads CASRLMLASGRSYNEQFF. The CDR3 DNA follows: TGTGCCAGCAGACTCATGTTAGCTAGCGGGAGGTCCTACAATGAGCAGTTCTTC.

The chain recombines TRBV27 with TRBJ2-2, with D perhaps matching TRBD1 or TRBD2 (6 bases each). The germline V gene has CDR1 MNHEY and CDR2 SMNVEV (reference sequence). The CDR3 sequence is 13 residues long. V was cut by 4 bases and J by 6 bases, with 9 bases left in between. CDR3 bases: TGTGCCAGCAGTTCCCGGGGGCCCGGGGAGCTGTTTTTT. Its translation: CASSSRGPGELFF.

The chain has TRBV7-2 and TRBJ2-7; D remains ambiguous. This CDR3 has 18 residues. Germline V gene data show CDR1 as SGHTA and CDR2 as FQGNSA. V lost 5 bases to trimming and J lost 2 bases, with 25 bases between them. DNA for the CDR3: TGTGCCAGCAGCCCCAAAGTTAGCATGAGTAACAGACCCTACGAGCAGTACGTC. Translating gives CASSPKVSMSNRPYEQYV.

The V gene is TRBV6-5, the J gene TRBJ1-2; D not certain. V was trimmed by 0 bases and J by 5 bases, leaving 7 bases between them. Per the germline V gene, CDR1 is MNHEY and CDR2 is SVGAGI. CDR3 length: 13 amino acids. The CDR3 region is CASSYSFDYGYTF. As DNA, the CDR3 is TGTGCCAGCAGTTACTCTTTCGATTATGGCTACACCTTC.

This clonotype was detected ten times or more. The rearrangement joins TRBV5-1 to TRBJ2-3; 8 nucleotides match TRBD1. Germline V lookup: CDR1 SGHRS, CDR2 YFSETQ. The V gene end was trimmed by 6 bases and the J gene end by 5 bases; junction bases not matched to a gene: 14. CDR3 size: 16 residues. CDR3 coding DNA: TGCGCCAGCACCCTTGGGGCAGGGGGCTTAAAAGATACGCAGTATTTT. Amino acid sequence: CASTLGAGGLKDTQYF.

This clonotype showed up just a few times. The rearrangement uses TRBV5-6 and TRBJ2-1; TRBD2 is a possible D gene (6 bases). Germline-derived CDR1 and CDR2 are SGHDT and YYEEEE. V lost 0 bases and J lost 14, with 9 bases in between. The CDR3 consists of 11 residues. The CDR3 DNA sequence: TGTGCCAGCAGCTTGGGGGACTTCGAGTTCTTC. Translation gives CASSLGDFEFF.

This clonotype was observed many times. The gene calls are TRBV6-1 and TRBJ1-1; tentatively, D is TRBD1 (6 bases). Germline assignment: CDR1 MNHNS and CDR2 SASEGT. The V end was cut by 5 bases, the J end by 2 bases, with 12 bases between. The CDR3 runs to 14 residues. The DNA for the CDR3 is TGTGCCAGCAGTTCGGACAGTATTAACACTGAAGCTTTCTTT. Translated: CASSSDSINTEAFF.

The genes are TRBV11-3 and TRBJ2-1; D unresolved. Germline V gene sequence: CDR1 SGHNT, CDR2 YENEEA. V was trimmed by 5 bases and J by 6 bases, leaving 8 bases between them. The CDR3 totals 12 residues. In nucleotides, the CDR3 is TGTGCCAGCAGCCACACAATCAATGAGCAGTTCTTC. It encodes CASSHTINEQFF.

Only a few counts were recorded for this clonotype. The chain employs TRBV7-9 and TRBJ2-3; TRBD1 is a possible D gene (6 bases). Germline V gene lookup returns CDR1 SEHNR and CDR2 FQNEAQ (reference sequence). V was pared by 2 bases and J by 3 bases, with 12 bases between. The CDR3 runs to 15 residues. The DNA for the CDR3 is TGTGCCAGCAGCTTACAGGGGACATGGACAGATACGCAGTATTTT. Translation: CASSLQGTWTDTQYF. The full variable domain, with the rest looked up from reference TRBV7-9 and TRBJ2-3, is DTGVSQNPRHKITKRGQNVTFRCDPISEHNRLYWYRQTLGQGPEFLTYFQNEAQLEKSRLLSDRFSAERPKGSFSTLEIQRTEQGDSAMYLCASSLQGTWTDTQYFGPGTRLTVL.

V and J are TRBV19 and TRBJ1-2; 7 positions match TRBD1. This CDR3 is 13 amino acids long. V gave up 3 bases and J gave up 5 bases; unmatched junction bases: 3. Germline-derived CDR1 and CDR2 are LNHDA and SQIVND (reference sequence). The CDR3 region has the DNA TGTGCCAGTAGTATGGGGACAGCGTATGGCTACACCTTC. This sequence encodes CASSMGTAYGYTF.

CDR3: CASSLQGREEKLFF. The CDR3 nucleotides are TGCGCCAGCAGCCTACAGGGGAGAGAGGAAAAACTGTTTTTT. The chain links TRBV5-1 to TRBJ1-4, with 7 bases lining up with TRBD1. After removal of 4 bases from V and 8 bases from J, the junction contained 8 bases not matched to a gene. CDR3 length equals 14 residues. The germline CDR1 and CDR2 sequences are SGHRS and YFSETQ. Variable domain in full (rest from reference TRBV5-1 and TRBJ1-4): KAGVTQTPRYLIKTRGQQVTLSCSPISGHRSVSWYQQTPGQGLQFLFEYFSETQRNKGNFPGRFSGRQFSNSRSEMNVSTLELGDSALYLCASSLQGREEKLFFGSGTQLSVL.

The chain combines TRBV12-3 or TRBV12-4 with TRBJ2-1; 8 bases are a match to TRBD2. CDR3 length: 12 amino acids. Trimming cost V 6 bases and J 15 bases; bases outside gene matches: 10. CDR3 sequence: CASSREGDAPFF. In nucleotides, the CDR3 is TGTGCCAGCAGCCGGGAGGGGGACGCCCCGTTCTTC.

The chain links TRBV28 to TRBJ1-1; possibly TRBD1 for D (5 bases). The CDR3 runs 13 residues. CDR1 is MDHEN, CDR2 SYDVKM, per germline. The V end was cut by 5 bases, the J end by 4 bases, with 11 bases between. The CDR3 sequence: CASSRGLSTEAFF. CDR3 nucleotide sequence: TGTGCCAGCAGTCGGGGCCTGAGCACTGAAGCTTTCTTT.

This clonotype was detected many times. The CDR3 loop reads CAIRREGVMNSPLHF. The CDR3 nucleotides are TGTGCCATCCGGCGAGAGGGGGTGATGAATTCACCCCTCCACTTT. The chain carries TRBV10-3 and TRBJ1-6, with D maybe TRBD1 (6 bases). Germline V gives CDR1 ENHRY, CDR2 SYGVKD. CDR3 length: 15 amino acids. Trimming stripped 8 bases from V and 7 bases from J, with 18 bases between.

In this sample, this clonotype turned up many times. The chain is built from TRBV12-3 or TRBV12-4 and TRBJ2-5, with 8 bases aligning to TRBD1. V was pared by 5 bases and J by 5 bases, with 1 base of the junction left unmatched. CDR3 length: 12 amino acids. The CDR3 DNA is TGTGCCAGCAGTCGGGACAGGGAGACCCAGTACTTC. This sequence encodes CASSRDRETQYF.

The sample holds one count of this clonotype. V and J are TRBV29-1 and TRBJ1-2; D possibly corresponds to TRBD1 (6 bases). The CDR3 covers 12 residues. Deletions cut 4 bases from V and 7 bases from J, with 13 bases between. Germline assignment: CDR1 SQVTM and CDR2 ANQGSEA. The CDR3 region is CSVVRTAGGYTF. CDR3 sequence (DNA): TGCAGCGTTGTGCGGACAGCTGGTGGCTACACCTTC.